The 19 T cell receptor beta chains in this list originate from one sample, sequenced in a study of blood T cell repertoires in COVID-19. Method: immunoSEQ multiplex PCR; TCRdb's copy keeps in-frame clones and lacks some. The sample includes some 97,000 clones, approximately 90% of them seen just once. The sequenced sample consisted of peripheral blood. These receptors were collected from a man between 50 and 59 years old with active COVID-19.

This clone came up once. The J gene is TRBJ2-5, the V gene TRBV6-5; a weak D match, TRBD2 (6 bases). CDR1 is MNHEY and CDR2 is SVGAGI in the germline V gene. V gave up 7 bases and J gave up 1 base, with 13 bases separating them. The CDR3 is made up of 14 amino acids. In nucleotides, the CDR3 is TGTGCCAGCATACCGGGGACTTCCCAAGAGACCCAGTACTTC. It translates to CASIPGTSQETQYF.

The chain joins TRBV29-1 to TRBJ2-1; D call uncertain. The CDR3 contains 11 residues. Germline V gene data show CDR1 as SQVTM and CDR2 as ANQGSEA. The germline V and J ends were trimmed by 6 bases and 4 bases, with 7 bases remaining between them. This chain's CDR3 is CSVSGYNEQFF. The DNA of the CDR3 is TGCAGCGTCTCCGGGTACAATGAGCAGTTCTTC.

V usage is TRBV6-5 and J usage is TRBJ2-3; D gene ambiguous. The CDR3 covers 14 residues. Germline V gene sequence: CDR1 MNHEY, CDR2 SVGAGI. Trimming took 2 bases from V and 0 from J, leaving 6 bases between them. CDR3 bases: TGTGCCAGCAGTTACGGCAGGAGCACAGATACGCAGTATTTT. It codes for CASSYGRSTDTQYF.

J is TRBJ2-1 and V is TRBV10-3; 11 nucleotides line up with TRBD2. V shed 6 bases and J 0 bases; nucleotides not matched to a gene: 4. The CDR3 is 16 amino acids. Germline CDR1 reads ENHRY; CDR2 reads SYGVKD. CDR3 DNA: TGTGCCATCAGCCGACTAGCGGGGAGCTCCTACAATGAGCAGTTCTTC. Translating gives CAISRLAGSSYNEQFF.

The chain uses TRBV24-1 and TRBJ1-1, with D possibly being TRBD1 (5 bases). Germline CDR1 KGHDR, CDR2 SFDVKD. The CDR3 is 12 amino acids. V gave up 7 bases and J gave up 1 base, with 6 bases separating them. In DNA form, the CDR3 reads TGTGCCACCAGGGGGGGGAACACTGAAGCTTTCTTT. Protein product: CATRGGNTEAFF.

The J gene is TRBJ1-5, the V gene TRBV6-5; D is unclear. The CDR3 is 12 amino acids. Trimming removed 4 bases at V and 7 bases at J, with 8 bases between. In germline, CDR1 is MNHEY, CDR2 SVGAGI. As DNA, the CDR3 is TGTGCCAGCAGTTCCCCGGAGCAGCCCCAGCATTTT. Its protein product is CASSSPEQPQHF.

The chain links TRBV15 to TRBJ2-4; 10 bases align to TRBD2. Germline V lookup: CDR1 LNHNV, CDR2 YYDKDF (reference sequence). V was clipped by 4 bases and J by 6 bases; unmatched bases: 3. This CDR3 is built from 14 residues. The CDR3 here is CATSTASGGNIQYF. CDR3 sequence (DNA): TGTGCCACCAGCACCGCTAGCGGGGGAAACATTCAGTACTTC.

The rearrangement uses TRBV12-3 or TRBV12-4 and TRBJ1-2; a possible D gene is TRBD1 (6 bases). There are 12 residues in the CDR3. The germline V and J ends were trimmed by 4 bases and 10 bases, with 13 bases remaining between them. The CDR3 nucleotides read TGTGCCAGCAGTTCGGATGGGGGCGACTACACCTTC. It specifies CASSSDGGDYTF.

CDR3 region: CATGTANTEAFF. For the CDR3, the DNA is TGTGCCACCGGGACAGCAAACACTGAAGCTTTCTTT. The V and J genes are TRBV15 and TRBJ1-1; 7 bases are shared with TRBD1. V lost 8 bases to trimming and J lost 2 bases; unmatched junction nucleotides: 2. Looked up from germline, CDR1 is LNHNV and CDR2 is YYDKDF (reference sequence). The CDR3 is 12 amino acids.

The chain carries TRBV5-1 and TRBJ1-1, with TRBD1 matching 7 bases. Germline CDR1 reads SGHRS; CDR2 reads YFSETQ. V trimming: 0 bases; J trimming: 5 bases; junction bases outside the gene matches: 7. The CDR3 sequence is 15 residues long. The CDR3 region has the DNA TGCGCCAGCAGCTTGGCCTTAGGGGGCCGAACTGAAGCTTTCTTT. Translation gives CASSLALGGRTEAFF. The whole variable domain, filled in from reference TRBV5-1 and TRBJ1-1, reads KAGVTQTPRYLIKTRGQQVTLSCSPISGHRSVSWYQQTPGQGLQFLFEYFSETQRNKGNFPGRFSGRQFSNSRSEMNVSTLELGDSALYLCASSLALGGRTEAFFGQGTRLTVV.

This chain joins TRBV27 and TRBJ2-1, with D perhaps TRBD2 (5 bases). Trimming pared 2 bases from V and 8 bases from J, leaving 13 bases between. This CDR3 has 14 amino acids. Germline CDR1 and CDR2: MNHEY and SMNVEV (reference sequence). CDR3 residues: CASSLGLAGDEQFF. In nucleotides, the CDR3 is TGTGCCAGCAGTTTAGGTCTAGCTGGGGATGAGCAGTTCTTC.

This chain joins TRBV7-2 and TRBJ2-1, with unresolved D. Trimming shortened V by 5 bases and J by 0 bases, and 8 bases separated the two germline ends. This CDR3 region has 14 residues. Germline lookup yields CDR1 SGHTA and CDR2 FQGNSA. In DNA, the CDR3 is TGTGCCAGCAGCCCTCACGGCTCCTACAATGAGCAGTTCTTC. It yields the protein CASSPHGSYNEQFF.

The CDR3 reads CASSIVGQGAGKLFF. The CDR3 DNA follows: TGTGCCAGTAGTATAGTGGGACAGGGGGCAGGAAAACTGTTTTTT. The rearrangement links TRBV19 to TRBJ1-4; 12 nucleotides align to TRBD1. Trimming took 1 base from V and 10 from J; bases not matched to a gene: 4. There are 15 residues in the CDR3. Germline V gives CDR1 LNHDA, CDR2 SQIVND (reference sequence).

The chain has TRBV5-1 and TRBJ2-5; 9 bases map to TRBD2. CDR1 is SGHRS, CDR2 YFSETQ, per germline. Trimming took 1 base from V and 2 from J; bases not matched to a gene: 12. This CDR3 comprises 18 residues. The CDR3 region has the DNA TGCGCCAGCAGCTTGAAGGTAGCGGGAGTGGGGCAACAAGAGACCCAGTACTTC. As protein: CASSLKVAGVGQQETQYF. The entire variable domain, with the rest obtained from reference TRBV5-1 and TRBJ2-5, is as follows: KAGVTQTPRYLIKTRGQQVTLSCSPISGHRSVSWYQQTPGQGLQFLFEYFSETQRNKGNFPGRFSGRQFSNSRSEMNVSTLELGDSALYLCASSLKVAGVGQQETQYFGPGTRLLVL.

The J gene is TRBJ2-2, the V gene TRBV18; TRBD1 is a possible D gene (6 bases). The germline CDR1 and CDR2 sequences are KGHSH and LQKENI. V was pared by 6 bases and J by 6 bases, with 11 bases between. There are 13 residues in the CDR3. The CDR3 region is CASSPTGSGELFF. CDR3 in DNA: TGTGCCAGCTCCCCTACAGGGTCCGGGGAGCTGTTTTTT.

This clone was found once. The chain links TRBV10-3 to TRBJ1-4; 10 nucleotides line up with TRBD1. V lost 8 bases and J lost 7; bases outside the gene matches: 10. This CDR3 contains 15 residues. CDR1 is ENHRY, CDR2 SYGVKD, per germline. The CDR3 DNA reads TGTGCCATCGGTCGCTCGGGACAGGGGTCTGAAAAACTGTTTTTT. Translation gives CAIGRSGQGSEKLFF.

The chain is built from TRBV12-5 and TRBJ2-7; 9 bases line up with TRBD1. The CDR3 is made up of 12 amino acids. Germline V CDR1 and CDR2: LGHNT, FRNRAP. V was pared by 7 bases and J by 6 bases, with 4 bases of the junction left unmatched. The CDR3 DNA sequence: TGTGCTAGTGCCGGGACAGGGATCGAGCAGTACGTC. Translating gives CASAGTGIEQYV.

CDR3 in amino acids: CASSPGTGAGVVDEQFF. CDR3 coding DNA: TGTGCCAGCAGCCCCGGGACAGGCGCCGGTGTCGTCGATGAGCAGTTCTTC. The rearrangement links TRBV5-4 to TRBJ2-1, with 8 bases matching TRBD1. The CDR3 consists of 17 residues. The germline V gene has CDR1 SGHNT and CDR2 YYREEE (reference sequence). The V segment lost 4 bases and the J segment 8 bases; nucleotides outside the gene matches: 17.

This rearrangement joins TRBV7-9 to TRBJ2-1; tentatively, D is TRBD2 (5 bases). The CDR3 extends over 15 amino acids. V lost 2 bases to trimming and J lost 5 bases, with 13 bases between them. Looked up from germline, CDR1 is SEHNR and CDR2 is FQNEAQ (reference sequence). The CDR3 loop is CASSLTAAANNEQFF. CDR3 sequence (DNA): TGTGCCAGCAGCTTAACTGCAGCGGCCAACAATGAGCAGTTCTTC.